This TCR beta chain stems from a study of spatial heterogeneity in lung cancer. Study-level background: A consistent excess of beta-chain over alpha-chain sequences was detected. The average appearance count of each unique TCR and UMI combination in raw reads was more than eight.

TCRdb reanalysed the 5' RACE reads using MiXCR and keeps one entry per CDR3 protein. This table has 6,400 or so distinct CDR3 sequences, 18% appearing once. Sample time point: sample taken at primary tumor resection. Germline loops: CDR1 SEHNR, CDR2 FQNEAQ (reference sequence). The V and J ends lost 1 base and 6 bases, in that order; junction bases with no gene match: 9. This CDR3 region has 16 residues. This clonotype is termed medium-sized. Sample: normal lung tissue next to the tumor, taken at surgery. The sequence was obtained from a male donor with early-stage non-small cell lung cancer. V and J are TRBV7-9 and TRBJ2-3, with 8 bases aligning to TRBD2. DNA for the CDR3: TGTGCCAGCAGCTTAGATGCCGGGAGGGCCCGGGATACGCAGTATTTT. Amino acid sequence: CASSLDAGRARDTQYF.